This passage covers 32 T cell receptor beta chains from one sample sequenced in a study of response to subunit inactivated influenza vaccine. TCRdb re-called the RT-PCR reads through MiXCR, storing one row per CDR3 protein. The table shows under 850,000 distinct CDR3 sequences, with about 18% occurring only once. Sequenced material: PBMCs from blood, taken around 5 days after vaccination. The source of these receptors is a man aged 50-60 years who received an inactivated influenza vaccine.

There are a few counts of this clonotype. The chain is built from TRBV5-1 and TRBJ2-1, with 10 bases that match TRBD2. This CDR3 is built from 15 residues. V trimming: 2 bases; J trimming: 9 bases; junction bases outside the gene matches: 8. CDR1 and CDR2 from the germline V gene are SGHRS and YFSETQ. This CDR3 reads CASSLFSGRTVEQFF. CDR3 in DNA: TGCGCCAGCAGCTTATTTAGCGGGAGGACAGTTGAGCAGTTCTTC.

This chain uses TRBV20-1 with TRBJ1-2, with D uncertain. Looked up from germline, CDR1 is DFQATT and CDR2 is SNEGSKA (reference sequence). CDR3 length: 14 amino acids. Trimming took 0 bases from V and 4 from J, leaving 12 bases between them. The CDR3: CSARDRREIYGYTF. In DNA, the CDR3 is TGCAGTGCTAGAGATCGGCGGGAAATCTATGGCTACACCTTC.

The CDR3 is CASRRTGQETQYF. CDR3 sequence (DNA): TGTGCCAGCAGACGGACAGGGCAAGAGACCCAGTACTTC. The chain carries TRBV12-3 or TRBV12-4 and TRBJ2-5; 8 bases map to TRBD1. CDR3 length: 13 amino acids. J gave up 2 bases and V 6 bases, and 2 bases lay outside the gene matches.

The chain uses TRBV6-1 and TRBJ2-1, with TRBD2 matching over 12 bases. V trimming: 5 bases; J trimming: 4 bases; junction bases outside the gene matches: 6. The CDR3 sequence is 16 residues long. Germline CDR1 and CDR2: MNHNS and SASEGT. This CDR3 reads CASSPILAGGYNEQFF. CDR3 sequence (DNA): TGTGCCAGCAGTCCTATACTAGCGGGGGGATACAATGAGCAGTTCTTC.

This clonotype was picked up a small number of times. V gene TRBV7-9 combines with J gene TRBJ2-7; no clear D. The V end lost 0 bases, the J end lost 5 bases, and 8 bases lay between the germline ends. Germline CDR1 reads SEHNR; CDR2 reads FQNEAQ (reference sequence). The CDR3 sequence is 13 residues long. The CDR3 sequence is CASSLAVSDEQYF. Here the CDR3 DNA reads TGTGCCAGCAGCTTAGCGGTTAGTGACGAGCAGTACTTC.

This clonotype appeared many times. The V call is TRBV12-3 or TRBV12-4, the J call TRBJ1-2, with 10 positions matching TRBD1. After removal of 5 bases from V and 6 bases from J, the junction contained 3 bases not matched to a gene. CDR3 length: 13 residues. CDR3 coding DNA: TGTGCCAGCAGTGCGGACAGGGGGAATGGCTACACCTTC. Protein sequence: CASSADRGNGYTF.

This clonotype was seen a few times. The V call is TRBV13, the J call TRBJ2-1; 8 bases map to TRBD2. Germline CDR1 and CDR2: PRHDT and FYEKMQ (reference sequence). This CDR3 contains 15 residues. The ends lost 1 base at V and 5 bases at J; junction bases unmatched: 4. CDR3 sequence reads: CASSLASGLHNEQFF. DNA for the CDR3: TGTGCCAGCAGCTTAGCTAGCGGGCTCCACAATGAGCAGTTCTTC.

This clonotype has more than one count but fewer than ten. This chain connects TRBV4-1 to TRBJ2-3; TRBD2 might be the D (7 bases). V was pared by 2 bases and J by 5 bases, with 14 bases between. The CDR3 extends over 15 amino acids. Germline CDR1 and CDR2: MGHRA and YSYEKL. In DNA, the CDR3 is TGCGCCAGCAGCCAAAGGGGGGGAGTGGGAGATACGCAGTATTTT. It encodes CASSQRGGVGDTQYF.

V usage is TRBV12-3 or TRBV12-4 and J usage is TRBJ2-6; D is undetermined. The CDR3 sequence is 15 residues long. Deletions cut 6 bases from V and 0 bases from J, with 9 bases between. CDR3 sequence (DNA): TGTGCCAGCAGCCCCCGCTCCTCTGGGGCCAACGTCCTGACTTTC. It encodes CASSPRSSGANVLTF.

This clonotype was counted at least ten times. The chain carries TRBV29-1 and TRBJ2-7; TRBD2 is a possible D gene (5 bases). Trimming removed 6 bases at V and 0 bases at J, with 18 bases between. Germline lookup yields CDR1 SQVTM and CDR2 ANQGSEA. The CDR3 sequence is 15 residues long. The CDR3 DNA is TGCAGCGTGGCACCCGGACTCGGTGACTCCTACGAGCAGTACTTC. It specifies CSVAPGLGDSYEQYF.

There are a few counts of this clonotype. The rearrangement joins TRBV24-1 to TRBJ2-1; no reliable D call. The CDR3 sequence is 16 residues long. Germline CDR1 is KGHDR and CDR2 is SFDVKD. Trimming removed 5 bases from V and 5 bases from J, with 18 bases in between. The CDR3 DNA follows: TGTGCCACCAGTGCCGCCGGCGGTGGGTGGGACAATGAGCAGTTCTTC. The encoded protein is CATSAAGGGWDNEQFF.

This clonotype was observed a few times. The chain recombines TRBV6-2 or TRBV6-3 with TRBJ2-7; no clear D. Trimming pared 2 bases from V and 6 bases from J, leaving 5 bases between. The CDR3 length is 11 residues. CDR1 is MNHEY and CDR2 is SVGEGT in the germline V gene. This CDR3 is CASSYVGEQYF. CDR3 sequence (DNA): TGTGCCAGCAGTTACGTGGGCGAGCAGTACTTC.

This chain links TRBV7-6 with TRBJ1-1; TRBD1 might be the D (5 bases). V lost 2 bases and J 7 bases, leaving 14 bases between the germline ends. The CDR3 sequence is 14 residues long. The germline V gene encodes CDR1 SGHVS and CDR2 FNYEAQ. CDR3 DNA sequence: TGTGCCAGCAGCTTAAGGGGCCCGGCAGATGAAGCTTTCTTT. It translates to CASSLRGPADEAFF. Using reference TRBV7-6 and TRBJ1-1 for the parts outside the CDR3, the full variable domain is GAGVSQSPRYKVTKRGQDVALRCDPISGHVSLYWYRQALGQGPEFLTYFNYEAQQDKSGLPNDRFSAERPEGSISTLTIQRTEQRDSAMYRCASSLRGPADEAFFGQGTRLTVV.

The sample holds a few counts of this clonotype. This chain uses TRBV27 with TRBJ1-5; D gene unclear. Trimming pared 2 bases from V and 0 bases from J, leaving 5 bases between. Germline CDR1 and CDR2: MNHEY and SMNVEV (reference sequence). The CDR3 loop spans 14 amino acids. The CDR3 DNA reads TGTGCCAGCAGTTTAGTGTATAGCAATCAGCCCCAGCATTTT. Amino acids: CASSLVYSNQPQHF.

The chain recombines TRBV20-1 with TRBJ1-5, with TRBD1 as a possible D gene (6 bases). The CDR3 runs to 14 residues. Trimming removed 4 bases from V and 0 bases from J, with 10 bases in between. The germline CDR1 and CDR2 sequences are DFQATT and SNEGSKA (reference sequence). The CDR3 protein is CSATRGGSNQPQHF. The CDR3 nucleotides are TGCAGTGCTACCAGGGGAGGTAGCAATCAGCCCCAGCATTTT.

This clonotype has a handful of counts. The chain combines TRBV10-3 with TRBJ1-4, with TRBD1 as a possible D gene (6 bases). V was trimmed by 4 bases and J by 6 bases, leaving 15 bases between them. The germline V gene has CDR1 ENHRY and CDR2 SYGVKD. The CDR3 has 15 amino acids. CDR3 in DNA: TGTGCCATCAGTGGGGACACCACTAACTATGAAAAACTGTTTTTT. It specifies CAISGDTTNYEKLFF.

In this sample, this clonotype turned up many times. The gene calls are TRBV4-3 and TRBJ1-2; D unclear. Germline loops: CDR1 LGHNA, CDR2 YSLEER. The CDR3 totals 16 residues. V lost 0 bases and J lost 4, with 15 bases in between. In nucleotides, the CDR3 is TGCGCCAGCAGCCAAGATAGGAGGGCCTGGGGCTATGGCTACACCTTC. This encodes CASSQDRRAWGYGYTF.

The rearrangement uses TRBV2 and TRBJ2-1; D gene ambiguous. This CDR3 region has 14 residues. Germline CDR1 reads SNHLY; CDR2 reads FYNNEI. V was pared by 8 bases and J by 0 bases, with 11 bases between. This chain's CDR3 is CASGRLSSYNEQFF. CDR3 nucleotides: TGTGCCAGCGGAAGGCTCAGCTCCTACAATGAGCAGTTCTTC. Complete variable domain (other parts from reference TRBV2 and TRBJ2-1): EPEVTQTPSHQVTQMGQEVILRCVPISNHLYFYWYRQILGQKVEFLVSFYNNEISEKSEIFDDQFSVERPDGSNFTLKIRSTKLEDSAMYFCASGRLSSYNEQFFGPGTRLTVL.

This clonotype came up many times. The V gene is TRBV18, the J gene TRBJ2-7; 9 positions agree with TRBD2. This CDR3 region has 15 residues. V gave up 4 bases and J gave up 2 bases; unmatched junction bases: 6. Looked up from germline, CDR1 is KGHSH and CDR2 is LQKENI. The CDR3 reads CASSQGAGGPYEQYF. CDR3 nucleotide sequence: TGTGCCAGCTCACAAGGCGCGGGAGGGCCCTACGAGCAGTACTTC.

Only a few counts were recorded for this clonotype. V gene TRBV28 combines with J gene TRBJ1-3; TRBD1 is a possible D gene (6 bases). The CDR3 runs 15 residues. Germline loops: CDR1 MDHEN, CDR2 SYDVKM. Trimming shortened V by 2 bases and J by 2 bases, and 10 bases separated the two germline ends. CDR3 region: CASSLPTGTGNTIYF. The CDR3 DNA sequence: TGTGCCAGCAGTTTACCCACAGGGACTGGAAACACCATATATTTT.

V gene TRBV5-6 combines with J gene TRBJ2-5; 10 nucleotides match TRBD1. Germline assignment: CDR1 SGHDT and CDR2 YYEEEE. There are 16 residues in the CDR3. V lost 3 bases to trimming and J lost 4 bases; unmatched junction nucleotides: 9. The CDR3 nucleotides are TGTGCCAGCAGCTACGCCAGGACAGGGGGTGGAGAGACCCAGTACTTC. Translating it yields CASSYARTGGGETQYF.

The chain is built from TRBV4-2 and TRBJ1-5; D is ambiguous. The CDR3 runs 16 residues. Germline assignment: CDR1 LGHNA and CDR2 YNFKEQ. Trimming stripped 0 bases from V and 0 bases from J, with 9 bases between. The CDR3 bases are TGTGCCAGCAGCCAAGAGTTAGTTTATAGCAATCAGCCCCAGCATTTT. This codes for CASSQELVYSNQPQHF.

V usage is TRBV20-1 and J usage is TRBJ2-1; TRBD2 matches 8 bases. This CDR3 has 13 amino acids. Looked up from germline, CDR1 is DFQATT and CDR2 is SNEGSKA (reference sequence). The trim removed 0 bases at V and 9 bases at J, leaving 4 bases unmatched. CDR3 loop: CSARDMAGGEQFF. The DNA for the CDR3 is TGCAGTGCTAGAGATATGGCGGGAGGTGAGCAGTTCTTC.

The chain employs TRBV10-3 and TRBJ1-1; unclear D gene. Trimming removed 3 bases from V and 2 bases from J, with 13 bases in between. This CDR3 contains 15 residues. Germline V CDR1 and CDR2: ENHRY, SYGVKD. The CDR3 DNA follows: TGTGCCATCAGTGACATTATAGGGCCCAACACTGAAGCTTTCTTT. Translated: CAISDIIGPNTEAFF.

This clonotype occurred a few times. The V and J genes are TRBV6-2 or TRBV6-3 and TRBJ1-5; the D is unclear. CDR1 and CDR2 from the germline V gene are MNHEY and SVGEGT. Trimming left V 2 bases short and J 4 bases short, with 12 bases between. The CDR3 runs 15 residues. Here the CDR3 reads CASSYVFQANQPQHF. The CDR3 coding sequence is TGTGCCAGCAGTTACGTTTTCCAGGCTAATCAGCCCCAGCATTTT.

This chain links TRBV9 with TRBJ2-3; 12 bases are a match to TRBD1. Losses at the gene ends were 1 base for V and 7 bases for J; bases not matched to a gene: 10. The length of the CDR3 is 17 residues. Germline-derived CDR1 and CDR2 are SGDLS and YYNGEE. In DNA, the CDR3 is TGTGCCAGCAGCGTAAACCCGGGACAGGGGGCAGTAAATACGCAGTATTTT. Translation: CASSVNPGQGAVNTQYF.

The table lists this clonotype with a few counts. The rearrangement uses TRBV12-3 or TRBV12-4 and TRBJ1-5; 7 bases map to TRBD1. With V trimmed by 5 bases and J by 3 bases, 10 bases remained unmatched. The CDR3 has 16 amino acids. As DNA, the CDR3 is TGTGCCAGCAGTACCCCCTCCGGGACAGACAATCAGCCCCAGCATTTT. Protein: CASSTPSGTDNQPQHF.

This clonotype was observed a few times. V gene TRBV6-5 combines with J gene TRBJ2-5, with no clear D. CDR3 length: 18 residues. From germline, CDR1 is MNHEY and CDR2 SVGAGI. V was trimmed by 0 bases and J by 7 bases, leaving 24 bases between them. The CDR3, as DNA: TGTGCCAGCAGTTACTCCTCGTTCGCGTCGATCAAACCGGGGACCCAGTACTTC. This translates into CASSYSSFASIKPGTQYF.

This clonotype was seen a handful of times. The gene calls are TRBV7-9 and TRBJ2-7; 10 nucleotides agree with TRBD1. This CDR3 is 15 amino acids long. The germline V gene encodes CDR1 SEHNR and CDR2 FQNEAQ (reference sequence). J lost 6 bases, V lost 2 bases, and 7 bases had no gene match. The CDR3 here is CASSLTGQGTIEQYF. The CDR3, as DNA: TGTGCCAGCAGCTTAACGGGACAGGGGACAATCGAGCAGTACTTC.

At least ten counts were recorded for this clonotype. The chain employs TRBV28 and TRBJ2-1; 7 nucleotides line up with TRBD2. Germline assignment: CDR1 MDHEN and CDR2 SYDVKM. V trimming: 2 bases; J trimming: 1 base; junction bases outside the gene matches: 2. The CDR3 extends over 15 amino acids. CDR3 residues: CASSLTRESYNEQFF. DNA for the CDR3: TGTGCCAGCAGTTTAACGCGGGAGTCCTACAATGAGCAGTTCTTC.

This clonotype was observed at least ten times. The J gene is TRBJ2-1, the V gene TRBV20-1; perhaps TRBD2 as D (6 bases). The CDR3 covers 15 residues. Germline V gene sequence: CDR1 DFQATT, CDR2 SNEGSKA (reference sequence). V dropped 5 bases and J dropped 5 bases, with 19 bases sitting between them. CDR3 loop: CSAPPGGSLHNEQFF. The CDR3 DNA sequence: TGCAGTGCTCCCCCTGGAGGGTCCCTCCACAATGAGCAGTTCTTC.

This clonotype came up a few times. This sequence joins TRBV4-2 and TRBJ2-7; 10 bases fit TRBD2. Per germline, CDR1 LGHNA and CDR2 YNFKEQ. The CDR3 loop spans 16 amino acids. J gave up 1 base and V 0 bases, and 3 bases lay outside the gene matches. CDR3 nucleotides: TGTGCCAGCAGCCAAGAAGGACTAGCGGCTTCCTACGAGCAGTACTTC. Translated, it gives CASSQEGLAASYEQYF.